This T cell receptor beta chain derives from a study of blood T cell repertoires in COVID-19. Profiled with immunoSEQ multiplex PCR; TCRdb holds only in-frame clones, not every one. Among almost 200,000 clones listed, around four fifths were seen once. CDR1 is LNHDA and CDR2 is SQIVND in the germline V gene (reference sequence). The CDR3 totals 17 residues. Trimming removed 5 bases from V and 0 bases from J, with 17 bases in between. The clonotype originates from a man aged 55 to 70 with COVID-19, enrolled during active disease. Specimen: peripheral blood. The chain links TRBV19 to TRBJ1-5; D may be TRBD1 (5 bases). CDR3 loop: CASSPGPQDYSNQPQHF. For the CDR3, the DNA is TGTGCCAGTAGTCCGGGACCGCAGGACTATAGCAATCAGCCCCAGCATTTT. Filled out from reference TRBV19 and TRBJ1-5, the complete variable domain reads DGGITQSPKYLFRKEGQNVTLSCEQNLNHDAMYWYRQDPGQGLRLIYYSQIVNDFQKGDIAEGYSVSREKKESFPLTVTSAQKNPTAFYLCASSPGPQDYSNQPQHFGDGTRLSIL.